This T cell receptor beta chain stems from a study of response to subunit inactivated influenza vaccine. Notes on the study in general: A suggestion made by the authors is that each seasonal influenza vaccination recruits few new T cells.

About this clonotype: Its antigen is as yet unknown. One end of the junction varies from germline; a read error may be responsible.

TCRdb re-analysed the RT-PCR reads in MiXCR, keeping a single row per CDR3 protein. The sample lists about 700,000 distinct CDR3 sequences; about a sixth were seen once. Germline-derived CDR1 and CDR2 are KGHDR and SFDVKD. The CDR3 runs to 16 residues. The source is a man aged 50 to 59 who received an inactivated influenza vaccine. The V gene is TRBV24-1, the J gene TRBJ2-3, with a tentative D call TRBD2 (5 bases). The specimen comprised PBMCs from blood, sampled 11 to 12 days after vaccination. This CDR3 is CTTSDLRTGSADTQYF. The CDR3 DNA is TGTACCACCAGTGATTTAAGGACGGGGAGCGCAGATACGCAGTATTTT.